This entry describes one TCR beta chain. Its target is unknown. Looked up from germline, CDR1 is SGDLS and CDR2 is YYNGEE. There are 16 residues in the CDR3. V lost 4 bases to trimming and J lost 4 bases; unmatched junction nucleotides: 10. Of the isolated RNA, all was reverse transcribed, and so the sequenced material was expressed TCRB transcripts. Assay used: immunoSEQ multiplex PCR; TCRdb lists only in-frame clones, some missing. This table has about 740,000 clones, roughly an eighth appearing once. This sample was taken from a study of beta chain features in type 1 diabetes. Across the whole study: Examined across all samples were roughly 110,000,000 sorted cells.

Whole-study results and caveats: All four CD4+ subsets from Type 1 diabetes patients carried moderately but significantly shorter TCRB CDR3s. VDJ junctions in type 1 diabetes patients carried more deletions and fewer insertions.

Naive, central memory, regulatory and stem cell-like memory cells within the CD4+ compartment were sorted using CD45RO/CCR7/CD25/CD127/CD95/CD27. The chain employs TRBV9 and TRBJ2-1, with 8 positions matching TRBD2. Material: naive CD4+ T cells from blood. The sequence derives from a man younger than 30 with type 1 diabetes. The CDR3 DNA reads TGTGCCAGCAGCCCACGGGTAGCGGGGTCTTACAATGAGCAGTTCTTC. Encoded protein: CASSPRVAGSYNEQFF.